This T cell receptor beta chain was sequenced during a study of blood T cell repertoires in COVID-19. Study-level information: Collection of acute and convalescent COVID-19 samples took place in the United States, Italy and Spain.

Germline CDR1 is SEHNR and CDR2 is FQNEAQ (reference sequence). This CDR3 is 17 amino acids long. Trimming shortened V by 1 base and J by 0 bases, and 12 bases separated the two germline ends. In the source study's methods: Amplifying reference gene primers gave estimates of nucleated cell counts. Assay: immunoSEQ multiplex PCR; the TCRdb copy retains only in-frame clones and omits some. V, J and clone size derive from that table, while D and trimming were established from the DNA sequence. In the table there are approximately 260,000 clones, about 88% of which are singletons. V is TRBV7-9 and J is TRBJ2-2; D remains ambiguous. Sequencing was performed on peripheral blood. The receptor comes from a middle-aged woman who had recovered from COVID-19. The CDR3 bases are TGTGCCAGCAGCTTAGTTCTGATGGGCACGAACACCGGGGAGCTGTTTTTT. Translated, it gives CASSLVLMGTNTGELFF.